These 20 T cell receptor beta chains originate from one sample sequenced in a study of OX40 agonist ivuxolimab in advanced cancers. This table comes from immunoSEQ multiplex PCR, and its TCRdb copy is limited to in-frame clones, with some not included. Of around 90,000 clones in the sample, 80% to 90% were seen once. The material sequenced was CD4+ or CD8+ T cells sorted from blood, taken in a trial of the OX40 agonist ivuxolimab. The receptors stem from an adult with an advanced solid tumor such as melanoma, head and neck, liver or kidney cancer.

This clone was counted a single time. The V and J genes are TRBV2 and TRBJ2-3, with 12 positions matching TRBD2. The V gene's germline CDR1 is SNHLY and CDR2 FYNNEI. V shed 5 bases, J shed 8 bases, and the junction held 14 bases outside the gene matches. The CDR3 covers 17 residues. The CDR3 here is CASSPDRLAGGPGTQYF. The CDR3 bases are TGTGCCAGCAGTCCCGATCGTCTAGCGGGGGGGCCGGGTACGCAGTATTTT.

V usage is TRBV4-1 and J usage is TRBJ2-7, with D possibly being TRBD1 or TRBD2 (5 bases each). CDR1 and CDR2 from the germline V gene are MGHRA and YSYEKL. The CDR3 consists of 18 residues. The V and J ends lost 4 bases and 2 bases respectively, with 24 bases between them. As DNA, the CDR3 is TGCGCCAGCAGCCCCTTGGGGGTACGAGGGCCGGGGCCCTACGAGCAGTACTTC. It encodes CASSPLGVRGPGPYEQYF.

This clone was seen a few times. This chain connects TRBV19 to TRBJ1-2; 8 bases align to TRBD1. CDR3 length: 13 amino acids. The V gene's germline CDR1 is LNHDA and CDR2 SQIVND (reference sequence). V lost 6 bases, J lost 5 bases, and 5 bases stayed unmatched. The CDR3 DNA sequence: TGTGCCAGTAGCCCCGGACAGGGTTATGGCTACACCTTC. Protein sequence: CASSPGQGYGYTF.

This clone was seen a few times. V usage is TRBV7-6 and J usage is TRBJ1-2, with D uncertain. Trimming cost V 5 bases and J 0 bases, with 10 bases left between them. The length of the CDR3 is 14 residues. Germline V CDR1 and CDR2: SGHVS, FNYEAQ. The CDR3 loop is CASSPLTTNYGYTF. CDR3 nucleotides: TGTGCCAGCAGCCCGTTAACAACTAACTATGGCTACACCTTC.

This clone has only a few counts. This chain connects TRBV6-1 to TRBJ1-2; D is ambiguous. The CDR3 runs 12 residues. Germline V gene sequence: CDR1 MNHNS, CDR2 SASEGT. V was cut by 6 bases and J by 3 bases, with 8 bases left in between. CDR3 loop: CASREVDYGYTF. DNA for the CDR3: TGTGCCAGCAGAGAGGTCGACTATGGCTACACCTTC.

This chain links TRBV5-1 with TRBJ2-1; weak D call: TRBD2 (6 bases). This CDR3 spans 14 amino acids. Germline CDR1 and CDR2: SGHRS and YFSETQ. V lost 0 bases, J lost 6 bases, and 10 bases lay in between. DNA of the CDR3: TGCGCCAGCAGCTTGGACGGGGGTAGCAATGAGCAGTTCTTC. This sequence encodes CASSLDGGSNEQFF.

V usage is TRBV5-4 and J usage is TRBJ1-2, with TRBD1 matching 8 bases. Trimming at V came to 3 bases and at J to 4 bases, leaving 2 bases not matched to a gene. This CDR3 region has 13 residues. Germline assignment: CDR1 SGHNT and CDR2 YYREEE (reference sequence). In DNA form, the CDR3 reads TGTGCCAGCAGCTCCGACAGGGGCTATGGCTACACCTTC. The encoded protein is CASSSDRGYGYTF.

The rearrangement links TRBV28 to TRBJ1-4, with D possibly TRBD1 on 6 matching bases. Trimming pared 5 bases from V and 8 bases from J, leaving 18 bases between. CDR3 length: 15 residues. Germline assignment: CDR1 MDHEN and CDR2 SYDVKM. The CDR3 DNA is TGTGCCAGCAGTCTCGGAACAGGGTTAGCGGAAAAACTGTTTTTT. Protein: CASSLGTGLAEKLFF. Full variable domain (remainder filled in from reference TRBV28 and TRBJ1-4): DVKVTQSSRYLVKRTGEKVFLECVQDMDHENMFWYRQDPGLGLRLIYFSYDVKMKEKGDIPEGYSVSREKKERFSLILESASTNQTSMYLCASSLGTGLAEKLFFGSGTQLSVL.

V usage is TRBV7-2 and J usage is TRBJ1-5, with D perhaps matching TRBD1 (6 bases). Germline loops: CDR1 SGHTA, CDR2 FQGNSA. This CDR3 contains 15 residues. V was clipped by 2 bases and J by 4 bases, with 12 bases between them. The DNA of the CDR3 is TGTGCCAGCAGCTTATTCCTGCAGGGGAATCAGCCCCAGCATTTT. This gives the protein CASSLFLQGNQPQHF.

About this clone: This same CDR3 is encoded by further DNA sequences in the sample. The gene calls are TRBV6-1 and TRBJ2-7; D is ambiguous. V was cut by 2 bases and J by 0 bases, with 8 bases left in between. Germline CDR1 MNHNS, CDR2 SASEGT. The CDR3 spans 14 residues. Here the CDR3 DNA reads TGTGCCAGCAGTGAATATTACAGCTCCTACGAGCAGTACTTC. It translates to CASSEYYSSYEQYF.

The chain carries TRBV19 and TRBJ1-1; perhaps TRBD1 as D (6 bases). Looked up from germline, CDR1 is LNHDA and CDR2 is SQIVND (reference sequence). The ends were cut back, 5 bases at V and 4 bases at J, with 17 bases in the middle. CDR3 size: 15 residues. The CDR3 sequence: CASSVRSGGVTEAFF. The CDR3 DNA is TGTGCCAGTAGTGTCCGCAGTGGGGGCGTCACTGAAGCTTTCTTT.

This CDR3 is CASSQELSSGNTIYF. DNA for the CDR3: TGTGCCAGCAGCCAGGAACTGAGCTCTGGAAACACCATATATTTT. V gene TRBV4-2 combines with J gene TRBJ1-3; D unresolved. V lost 3 bases, J lost 0 bases, and 9 bases lay in between. The V gene's germline CDR1 is LGHNA and CDR2 YNFKEQ. CDR3 length: 15 amino acids.

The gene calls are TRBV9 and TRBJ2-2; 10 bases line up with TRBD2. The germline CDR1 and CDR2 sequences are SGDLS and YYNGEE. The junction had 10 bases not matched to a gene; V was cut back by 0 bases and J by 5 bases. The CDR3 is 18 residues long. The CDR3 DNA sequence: TGTGCCAGCAGCGTAGGATCTAGCGGGGGTATTCTGACCGGGGAGCTGTTTTTT. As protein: CASSVGSSGGILTGELFF. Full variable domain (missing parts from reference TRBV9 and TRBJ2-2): DSGVTQTPKHLITATGQRVTLRCSPRSGDLSVYWYQQSLDQGLQFLIQYYNGEERAKGNILERFSAQQFPDLHSELNLSSLELGDSALYFCASSVGSSGGILTGELFFGEGSRLTVL.

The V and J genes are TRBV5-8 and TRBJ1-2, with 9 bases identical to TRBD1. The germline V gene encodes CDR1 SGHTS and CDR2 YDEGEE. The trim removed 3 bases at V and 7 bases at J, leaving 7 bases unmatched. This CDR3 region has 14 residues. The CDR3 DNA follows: TGTGCCAGCAGCTCAGGACAGGGGAGAAGTGGCTACACCTTC. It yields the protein CASSSGQGRSGYTF.

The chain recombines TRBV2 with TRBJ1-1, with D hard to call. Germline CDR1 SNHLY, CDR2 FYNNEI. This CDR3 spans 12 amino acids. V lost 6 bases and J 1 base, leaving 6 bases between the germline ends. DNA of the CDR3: TGTGCCAGCAGGGACGGGAACACTGAAGCTTTCTTT. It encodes CASRDGNTEAFF.

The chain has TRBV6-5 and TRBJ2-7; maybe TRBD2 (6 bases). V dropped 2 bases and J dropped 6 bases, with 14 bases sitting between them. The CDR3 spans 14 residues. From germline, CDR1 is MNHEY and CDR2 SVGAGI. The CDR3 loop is CASSYRGGESEQYF. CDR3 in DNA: TGTGCCAGCAGTTACCGTGGAGGGGAGAGCGAGCAGTACTTC.

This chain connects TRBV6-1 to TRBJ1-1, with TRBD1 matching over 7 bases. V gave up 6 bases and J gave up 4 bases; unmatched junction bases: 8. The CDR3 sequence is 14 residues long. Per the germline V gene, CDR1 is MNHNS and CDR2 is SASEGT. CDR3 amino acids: CASRPDRVITEAFF. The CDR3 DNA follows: TGTGCCAGCAGGCCTGACAGGGTGATCACTGAAGCTTTCTTT.

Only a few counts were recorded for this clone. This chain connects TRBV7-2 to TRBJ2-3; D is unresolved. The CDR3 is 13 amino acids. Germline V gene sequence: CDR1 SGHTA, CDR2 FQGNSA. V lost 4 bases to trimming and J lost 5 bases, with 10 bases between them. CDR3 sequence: CASSSRKLDTQYF. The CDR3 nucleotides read TGTGCCAGCAGCTCTCGAAAGCTAGATACGCAGTATTTT.

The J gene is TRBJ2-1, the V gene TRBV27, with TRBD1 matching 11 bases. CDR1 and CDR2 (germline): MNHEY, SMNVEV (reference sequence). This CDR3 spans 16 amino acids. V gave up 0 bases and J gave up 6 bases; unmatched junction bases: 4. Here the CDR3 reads CASSLSTGTGGNEQFF. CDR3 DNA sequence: TGTGCCAGCAGTTTATCGACCGGGACAGGGGGCAATGAGCAGTTCTTC.

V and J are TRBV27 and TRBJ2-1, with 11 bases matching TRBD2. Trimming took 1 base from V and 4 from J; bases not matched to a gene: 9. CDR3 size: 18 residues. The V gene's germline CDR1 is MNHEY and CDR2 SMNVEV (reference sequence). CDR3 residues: CASSLLPLTSGTYNEQFF. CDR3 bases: TGTGCCAGCAGTTTATTACCCCTGACTAGCGGGACTTACAATGAGCAGTTCTTC.